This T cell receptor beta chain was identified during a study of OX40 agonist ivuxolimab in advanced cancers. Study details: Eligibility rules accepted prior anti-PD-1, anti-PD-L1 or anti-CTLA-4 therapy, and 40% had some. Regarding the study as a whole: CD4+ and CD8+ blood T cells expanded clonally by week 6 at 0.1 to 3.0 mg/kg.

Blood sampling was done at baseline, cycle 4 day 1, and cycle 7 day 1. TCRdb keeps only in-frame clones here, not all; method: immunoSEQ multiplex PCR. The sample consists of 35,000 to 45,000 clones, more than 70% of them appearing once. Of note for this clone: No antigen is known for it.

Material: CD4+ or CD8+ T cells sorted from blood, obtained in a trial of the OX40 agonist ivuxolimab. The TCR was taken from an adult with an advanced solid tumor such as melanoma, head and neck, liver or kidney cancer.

As DNA, the CDR3 is TGCGCCAGCAGTGCGGGGCAGGGAAATGAGCAGTTCTTC. It translates to CASSAGQGNEQFF. The gene calls are TRBV10-1 and TRBJ2-1; D may be TRBD1 or TRBD2 (5 bases each). The CDR3 extends over 13 amino acids. V shed 4 bases and J shed 7 bases, with 11 bases lying between them. The germline gives CDR1 WNHNN, CDR2 SYGVQD (reference sequence).